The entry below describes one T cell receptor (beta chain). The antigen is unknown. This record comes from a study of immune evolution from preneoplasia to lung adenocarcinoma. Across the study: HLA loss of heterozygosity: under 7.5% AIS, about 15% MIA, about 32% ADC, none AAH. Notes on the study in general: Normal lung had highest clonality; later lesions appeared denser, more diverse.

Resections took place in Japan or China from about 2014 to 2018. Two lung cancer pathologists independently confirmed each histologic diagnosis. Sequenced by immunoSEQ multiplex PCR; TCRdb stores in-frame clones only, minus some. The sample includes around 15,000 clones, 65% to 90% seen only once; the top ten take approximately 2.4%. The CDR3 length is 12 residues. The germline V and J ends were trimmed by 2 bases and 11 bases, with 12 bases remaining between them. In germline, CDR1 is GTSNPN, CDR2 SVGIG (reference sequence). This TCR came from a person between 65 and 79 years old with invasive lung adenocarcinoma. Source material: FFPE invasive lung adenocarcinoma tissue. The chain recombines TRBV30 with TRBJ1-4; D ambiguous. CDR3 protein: CAWSPSVRKLFF. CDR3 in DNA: TGTGCCTGGAGTCCTAGTGTGCGGAAACTGTTTTTT.